This TCR beta chain was documented in a study of cytomegalovirus exposure and HLA in healthy donors. This clone came up a few times. A multiplex PCR was run with 60 Vbeta primers and 13 Jbeta primers. The protocol was immunoSEQ multiplex PCR, while the TCRdb copy is restricted to in-frame clones and leaves out a portion. The repertoire holds 100,000 to 120,000 clones, with about 80% as singletons. This TCR was sampled from a woman aged 60-70 years in good health and CMV-seropositive. Material: PBMCs.

The CDR3 region is CASSTGQGTKNIQYF. For the CDR3, the DNA is TGCGCCAGCAGCACGGGACAGGGGACCAAAAACATTCAGTACTTC. The chain combines TRBV4-1 with TRBJ2-4; TRBD1 agrees at 10 bases. Looked up from germline, CDR1 is MGHRA and CDR2 is YSYEKL. The CDR3 sequence is 15 residues long. V trimming: 5 bases; J trimming: 2 bases; junction bases outside the gene matches: 3.